Here is one T cell receptor beta chain with its context. The antigen remains undetermined. CDR3 length: 13 amino acids. Looked up from germline, CDR1 is MNHEY and CDR2 is SMNVEV (reference sequence). V was trimmed by 7 bases and J by 4 bases, leaving 10 bases between them. This entry comes from a study of CD8+ T cells in alopecia areata. Findings and caveats of the study: For lesional scalp, especially alopecia totalis/universalis, clonality was higher than in normal scalp. Resident alphabeta T-cell populations of normal skin are likewise subject to sequencing in scalp samples. Against the mouse data, patients shared TCRs less clearly, possibly for HLA reasons.

In alopecia areata patients, both lesional scalp punch biopsies and peripheral blood were collected. Sequencing used cDNA as its template, made by extracting RNA and reverse transcribing it. Repertoires were generated with immunoSEQ multiplex PCR, while TCRdb's copy carries only in-frame clones and drops some. The sample carries about 64,000 clones, roughly two fifths recorded once. This chain joins TRBV27 and TRBJ2-2; D remains ambiguous. Material for sequencing was NKG2D-low CD8+ T cells sorted from blood. This TCR derives from a human donor with alopecia areata. The CDR3 sequence is CASTPHSTGELFF. The CDR3 bases are TGTGCCAGCACCCCCCATAGCACCGGGGAGCTGTTTTTT.